This T cell receptor beta chain derives from a study of cytomegalovirus exposure and HLA in healthy donors. Study results and caveats: The authors judged a highly shared variant cluster likely a sequencing artifact.

As for this clone: Its antigen remains unidentified.

60 Vbeta and 13 Jbeta primers were used in PCR. Libraries were prepared by immunoSEQ multiplex PCR; TCRdb keeps only in-frame clonotypes and omits some of them. The repertoire holds roughly 120,000 clones, approximately 80% seen once, with over 2.5% in the top ten. CDR3 length equals 17 residues. Germline CDR1 and CDR2: SQVTM and ANQGSEA. The chain employs TRBV29-1 and TRBJ1-3; no clear D. The clonotype was recovered from a male donor in good health and CMV-seronegative. The sequenced material came from PBMCs. CDR3: CNLSGPGRLCSGNTIYF. The CDR3 region has the DNA TGCAATCTAAGTGGCCCTGGGAGGCTGTGCTCTGGAAACACCATATATTTT.